The clone carrying this TCR beta chain was picked up many times. The antigen is unknown. This record comes from a study of Graves' ophthalmopathy and Graves' hyperthyroidism. Points from the study as a whole: Separation of ophthalmopathy from stable hyperthyroidism was achieved by a 13-signature model, at 85% to 90% sensitivity and approximately 84% specificity.

From RNA, the CDR3 regions of TCR beta chains were amplified and sequenced. First-round RT-PCR employed HTBI primers, with a second-round multiplex PCR after it. From the multiplex PCR reads, TCRdb called clonotypes with MiXCR, one entry per CDR3 protein. The sample consists of 660,000 or so distinct CDR3 sequences, over 40% of them appearing once. Germline V gene sequence: CDR1 SGHDN, CDR2 FVKESK. The CDR3 runs 16 residues. Trimming shortened V by 0 bases and J by 6 bases, and 14 bases separated the two germline ends. The sequenced sample was peripheral blood. The V gene is TRBV14, the J gene TRBJ1-4; no definite D call. The source of this sequence is an adult man with Graves' ophthalmopathy. Written as DNA, the CDR3 is TGTGCCAGCAGCCAAGATAGAAGGGTCCTCGATGAAAAACTGTTTTTT. It encodes CASSQDRRVLDEKLFF. The full variable domain, rest sourced from reference TRBV14 and TRBJ1-4, is EAGVTQFPSHSVIEKGQTVTLRCDPISGHDNLYWYRRVMGKEIKFLLHFVKESKQDESGMPNNRFLAERTGGTYSTLKVQPAELEDSGVYFCASSQDRRVLDEKLFFGSGTQLSVL.